The entry that follows covers one T cell receptor beta chain sequence. TCRdb processed the PCR reads anew with MiXCR; each CDR3 protein has one entry. The repertoire includes hundreds of thousands of distinct CDR3 sequences, approximately 24% of them detected once, and about 0.73% sits in the top ten. The entry originates in a study of molecular identifiers for immune sequencing clone quantification. Input material: naive CD8+ T cells from blood, with Jurkat cell RNA spiked in. The subset is: FACS-sorted CD8+CD4-CCR7+CD45RA+ naive T cells. The sequence was collected from a human donor in good health. Some libraries in this study had Jurkat cell RNA spiked in.

DNA of the CDR3: TGTGCCAGCAGCGTAGAGGGGACAGCGACCTACGAGCAGTACTTC. This gives the protein CASSVEGTATYEQYF. The chain couples TRBV9 to TRBJ2-7; 7 nucleotides line up with TRBD1. This CDR3 spans 15 amino acids. Germline V gene sequence: CDR1 SGDLS, CDR2 YYNGEE. V lost 0 bases, J lost 2 bases, and 5 bases stayed unmatched.